The 3 T cell receptor beta chains reported below all come from one sample, sequenced in a study of T cells in Graves' hyperthyroidism and ophthalmopathy (dated by TCRdb to 2018 to 2020). The library was made by multiplex PCR. Data came from an Illumina HiSeq 2000. The TCR beta CDR3 regions were amplified from RNA transcripts. A first-round RT-PCR of the TCR CDR3 used the HTBI primer set with the Qiagen OneStep RT-PCR kit. TCRdb passed the public sequencing reads through fastp at Q25 and MiXCR, retaining productive beta sequences. Rows are combined by CDR3 protein, so each entry shows the most common genes and DNA. This sample gives roughly 180,000 distinct CDR3 sequences in total; about 17% of them show up just once. The ten largest clones take up about 31% of the sample. Sequencing input: blood. Receptors originate from a woman aged 45-65 years with Graves' hyperthyroidism.

This clonotype was counted at least ten times. The chain combines TRBV20-1 with TRBJ2-3; D uncertain. CDR3 length: 14 amino acids. Germline V gene sequence: CDR1 DFQATT, CDR2 SNEGSKA (reference sequence). V was shortened by 0 bases and J by 5 bases, with 12 bases between the two germline ends. The CDR3 bases are TGCAGTGCTAGAGATTCGGAGAAGGGAGATACGCAGTATTTT. Translated, it gives CSARDSEKGDTQYF.

This clonotype was picked up a small number of times. V usage is TRBV11-2 and J usage is TRBJ2-7; 10 bases map to TRBD1. The CDR3 extends over 13 amino acids. V lost 3 bases to trimming and J lost 9 bases; unmatched junction nucleotides: 5. CDR1 SGHAT and CDR2 FQNNGV come from the germline V gene. The CDR3 loop reads CASSFPGQGVQYF. The DNA for the CDR3 is TGTGCCAGCAGCTTCCCCGGACAGGGGGTGCAGTACTTC.

This clonotype was recorded many times. The rearrangement uses TRBV5-1 and TRBJ2-7; 10 bases are shared with TRBD2. The CDR3 runs 14 residues. Trimming at V came to 2 bases and at J to 4 bases, leaving 3 bases not matched to a gene. From germline, CDR1 is SGHRS and CDR2 YFSETQ. The CDR3 DNA is TGCGCCAGCAGCTTCCGAGCGGGGGGGTACGAGCAGTACTTC. Translating gives CASSFRAGGYEQYF.